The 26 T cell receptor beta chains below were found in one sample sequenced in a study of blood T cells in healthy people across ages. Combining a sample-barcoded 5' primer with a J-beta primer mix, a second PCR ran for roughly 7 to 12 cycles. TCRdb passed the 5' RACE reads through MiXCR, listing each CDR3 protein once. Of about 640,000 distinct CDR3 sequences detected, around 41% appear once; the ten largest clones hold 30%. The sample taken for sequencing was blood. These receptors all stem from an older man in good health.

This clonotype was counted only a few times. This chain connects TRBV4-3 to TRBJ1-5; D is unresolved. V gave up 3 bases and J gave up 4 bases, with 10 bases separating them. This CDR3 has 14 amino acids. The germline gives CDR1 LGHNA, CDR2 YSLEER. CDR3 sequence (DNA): TGCGCCAGCAGCCATGCAGTGGGGAATCAGCCCCAGCATTTT. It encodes CASSHAVGNQPQHF.

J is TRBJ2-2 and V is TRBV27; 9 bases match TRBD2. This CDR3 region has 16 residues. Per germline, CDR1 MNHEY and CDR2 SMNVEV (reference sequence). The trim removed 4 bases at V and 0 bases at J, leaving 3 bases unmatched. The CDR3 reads CASSSAGGTNTGELFF. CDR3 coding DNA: TGTGCCAGCAGTTCGGCGGGAGGGACGAACACCGGGGAGCTGTTTTTT.

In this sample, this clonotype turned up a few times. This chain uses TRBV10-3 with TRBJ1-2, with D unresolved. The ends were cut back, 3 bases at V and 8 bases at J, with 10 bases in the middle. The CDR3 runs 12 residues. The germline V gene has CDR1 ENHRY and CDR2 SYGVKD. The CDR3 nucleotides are TGTGCCATCAGTGACCACGCGGGGGGCTACACCTTC. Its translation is CAISDHAGGYTF.

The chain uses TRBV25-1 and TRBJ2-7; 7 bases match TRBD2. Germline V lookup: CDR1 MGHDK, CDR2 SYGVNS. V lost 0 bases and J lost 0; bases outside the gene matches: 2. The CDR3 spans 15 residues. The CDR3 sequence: CASSEYGTISYEQYF. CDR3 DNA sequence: TGTGCCAGCAGTGAATACGGGACTATCTCCTACGAGCAGTACTTC.

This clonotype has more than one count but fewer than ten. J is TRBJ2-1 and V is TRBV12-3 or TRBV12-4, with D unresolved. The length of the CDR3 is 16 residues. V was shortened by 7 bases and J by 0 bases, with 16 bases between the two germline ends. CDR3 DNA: TGTGCCAGCATGAGGCAAGCTACGAGCTCCTACAATGAGCAGTTCTTC. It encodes CASMRQATSSYNEQFF.

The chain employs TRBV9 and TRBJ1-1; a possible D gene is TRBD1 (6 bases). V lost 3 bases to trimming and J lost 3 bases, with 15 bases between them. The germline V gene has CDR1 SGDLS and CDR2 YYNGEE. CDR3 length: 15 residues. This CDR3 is CASSAAGAQDTEAFF. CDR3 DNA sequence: TGTGCCAGCAGCGCCGCGGGGGCCCAGGACACTGAAGCTTTCTTT.

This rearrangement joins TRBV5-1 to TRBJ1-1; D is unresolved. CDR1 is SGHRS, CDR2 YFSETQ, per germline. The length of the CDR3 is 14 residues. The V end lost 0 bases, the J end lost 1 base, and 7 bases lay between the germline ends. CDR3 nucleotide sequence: TGCGCCAGCAGCTTGGGGAACAGGAACACTGAAGCTTTCTTT. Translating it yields CASSLGNRNTEAFF.

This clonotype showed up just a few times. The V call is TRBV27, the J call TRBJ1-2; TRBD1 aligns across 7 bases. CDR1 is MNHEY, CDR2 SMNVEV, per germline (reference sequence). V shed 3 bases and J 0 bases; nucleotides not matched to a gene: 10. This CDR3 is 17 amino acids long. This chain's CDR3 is CASSLAQGMLANYGYTF. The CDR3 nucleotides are TGTGCCAGCAGTTTGGCACAGGGGATGTTAGCTAACTATGGCTACACCTTC.

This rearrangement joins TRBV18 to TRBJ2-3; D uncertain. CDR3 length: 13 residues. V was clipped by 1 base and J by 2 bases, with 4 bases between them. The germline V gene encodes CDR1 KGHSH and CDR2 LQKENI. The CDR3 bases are TGTGCCAGCTCACCACTAATCACAGATACGCAGTATTTT. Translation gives CASSPLITDTQYF.

The CDR3 DNA reads TGTGCCAGCAGCTTGGGAGGGGGTGATACCTACGAGCAGTACTTC. It encodes CASSLGGGDTYEQYF. V usage is TRBV5-6 and J usage is TRBJ2-7; D may be TRBD1 (6 bases). V lost 0 bases to trimming and J lost 2 bases, with 12 bases between them. The CDR3 runs to 15 residues. CDR1 and CDR2 (germline): SGHDT, YYEEEE.

This chain's CDR3 is CASSELGGNYGYTF. The CDR3 DNA sequence: TGCGCCAGCAGTGAGTTAGGGGGGAACTATGGCTACACCTTC. This chain uses TRBV10-2 with TRBJ1-2; perhaps TRBD1 as D (6 bases). Trimming took off 1 base at V and 2 bases at J, with 8 bases between the two ends. Germline values: CDR1 WSHSY, CDR2 SAAADI. The CDR3 runs to 14 residues.

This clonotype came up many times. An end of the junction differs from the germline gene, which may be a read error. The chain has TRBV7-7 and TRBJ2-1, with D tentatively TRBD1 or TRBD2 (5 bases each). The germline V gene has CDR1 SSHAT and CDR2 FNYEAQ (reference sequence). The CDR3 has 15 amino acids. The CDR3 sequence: CASSLGPTSYNEQFF. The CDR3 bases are TGTGCTAGCAGCTTGGGACCAACCTCCTACAATGAGCAGTTCTTC.

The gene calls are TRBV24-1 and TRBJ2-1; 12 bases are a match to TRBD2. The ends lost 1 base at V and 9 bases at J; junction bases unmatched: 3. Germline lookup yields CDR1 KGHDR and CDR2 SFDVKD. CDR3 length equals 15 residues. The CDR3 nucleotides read TGTGCCACCAGTGATTTTGCTAGCGGGAGGGTTGAGCAGTTCTTC. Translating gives CATSDFASGRVEQFF.

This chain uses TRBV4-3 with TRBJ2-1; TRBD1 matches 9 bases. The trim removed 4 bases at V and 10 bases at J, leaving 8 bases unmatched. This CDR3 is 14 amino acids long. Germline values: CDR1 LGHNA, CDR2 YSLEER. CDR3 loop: CASSLRDRAGEQFF. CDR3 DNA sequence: TGCGCCAGCAGCCTACGGGACAGGGCTGGCGAGCAGTTCTTC.

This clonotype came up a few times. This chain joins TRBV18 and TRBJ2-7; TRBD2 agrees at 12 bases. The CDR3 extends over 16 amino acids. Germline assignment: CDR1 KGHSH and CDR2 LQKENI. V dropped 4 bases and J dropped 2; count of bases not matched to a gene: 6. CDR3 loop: CASSRTSGNPPYEQYF. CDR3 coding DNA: TGTGCCAGCTCACGGACTAGCGGGAATCCCCCCTACGAGCAGTACTTC.

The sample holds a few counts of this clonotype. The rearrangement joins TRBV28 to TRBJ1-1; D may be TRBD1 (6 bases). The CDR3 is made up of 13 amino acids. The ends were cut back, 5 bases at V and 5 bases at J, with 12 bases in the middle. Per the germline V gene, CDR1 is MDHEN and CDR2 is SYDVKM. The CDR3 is CASSVQGRTEAFF. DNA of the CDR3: TGTGCCAGCAGTGTGCAGGGGCGTACTGAAGCTTTCTTT.

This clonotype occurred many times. The CDR3 DNA is TGTGCCAGCCGAGGGGTTCTAGCGGACGCGGCCGAGCAGTACTTC. It specifies CASRGVLADAAEQYF. The V gene is TRBV7-2, the J gene TRBJ2-7; 7 nucleotides line up with TRBD2. The germline CDR1 and CDR2 sequences are SGHTA and FQGNSA. This CDR3 spans 15 amino acids. The V and J ends lost 8 bases and 6 bases, in that order; junction bases with no gene match: 16.

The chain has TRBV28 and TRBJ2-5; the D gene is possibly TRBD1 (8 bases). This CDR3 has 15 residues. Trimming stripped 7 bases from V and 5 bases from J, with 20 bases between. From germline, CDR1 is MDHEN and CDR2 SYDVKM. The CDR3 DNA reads TGTGCCAGCATGACAGGGGTTGCGGGAGCTGAGACCCAGTACTTC. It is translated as CASMTGVAGAETQYF.

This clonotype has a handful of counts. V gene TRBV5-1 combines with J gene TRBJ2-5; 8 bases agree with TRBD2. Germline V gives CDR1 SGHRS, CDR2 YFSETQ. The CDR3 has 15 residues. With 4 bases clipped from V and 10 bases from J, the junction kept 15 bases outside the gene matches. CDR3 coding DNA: TGCGCCAGCAGCCCGGGACTAGGAGATGCAAAGGGCCAGTACTTC. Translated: CASSPGLGDAKGQYF.

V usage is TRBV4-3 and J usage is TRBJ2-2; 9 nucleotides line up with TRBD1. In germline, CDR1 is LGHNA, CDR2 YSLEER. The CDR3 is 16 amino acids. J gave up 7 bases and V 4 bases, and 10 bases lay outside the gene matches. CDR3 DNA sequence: TGCGCCAGCAGCCGGTCCGGGACAGGGTCTAACGGGGAGCTGTTTTTT. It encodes CASSRSGTGSNGELFF.

This chain's CDR3 is CASSLKYRGGREQYF. In DNA, the CDR3 is TGTGCCAGCAGCCTTAAGTACAGGGGGGGCCGGGAGCAGTACTTC. V gene TRBV5-6 combines with J gene TRBJ2-5; D is perhaps TRBD1 (8 bases). Germline V gene sequence: CDR1 SGHDT, CDR2 YYEEEE. The V end was cut by 4 bases, the J end by 11 bases, with 24 bases between. This CDR3 is built from 15 residues.

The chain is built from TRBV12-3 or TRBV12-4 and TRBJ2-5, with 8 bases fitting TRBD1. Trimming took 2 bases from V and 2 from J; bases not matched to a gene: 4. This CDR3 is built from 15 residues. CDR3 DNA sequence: TGTGCCAGCAGTTTAATGGGGACAGGTCAAGAGACCCAGTACTTC. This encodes CASSLMGTGQETQYF.

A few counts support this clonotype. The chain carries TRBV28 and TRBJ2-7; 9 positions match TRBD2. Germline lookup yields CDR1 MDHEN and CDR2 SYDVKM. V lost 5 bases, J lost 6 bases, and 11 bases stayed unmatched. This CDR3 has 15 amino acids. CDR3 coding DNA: TGTGCCAGCAGTACCCTAGCGGGGACGGCGGCCGAGCAGTACTTC. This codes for CASSTLAGTAAEQYF.

Here the CDR3 DNA reads TGTGCCAGCAGTACGTGGGGGGCACGCCGGGACTATGGCTACACCTTC. It specifies CASSTWGARRDYGYTF. The chain is built from TRBV6-6 and TRBJ1-2; a weak D match, TRBD1 (6 bases). The CDR3 is made up of 16 amino acids. V lost 5 bases and J lost 3, with 19 bases in between. The germline CDR1 and CDR2 sequences are MNHNY and SVGAGI (reference sequence).

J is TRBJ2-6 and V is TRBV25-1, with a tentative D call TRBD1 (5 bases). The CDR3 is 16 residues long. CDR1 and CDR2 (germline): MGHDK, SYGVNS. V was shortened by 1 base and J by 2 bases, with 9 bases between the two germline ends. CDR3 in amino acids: CASSESGIAGANVLTF. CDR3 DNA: TGTGCCAGCAGTGAATCAGGGATAGCTGGGGCCAACGTCCTGACTTTC.

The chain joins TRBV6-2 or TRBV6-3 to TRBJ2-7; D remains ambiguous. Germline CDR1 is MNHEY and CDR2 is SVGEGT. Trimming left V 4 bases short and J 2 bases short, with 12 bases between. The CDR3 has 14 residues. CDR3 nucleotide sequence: TGTGCCAGCAGTTTGGCAGAGGTGACCTACGAGCAGTACTTC. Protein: CASSLAEVTYEQYF.